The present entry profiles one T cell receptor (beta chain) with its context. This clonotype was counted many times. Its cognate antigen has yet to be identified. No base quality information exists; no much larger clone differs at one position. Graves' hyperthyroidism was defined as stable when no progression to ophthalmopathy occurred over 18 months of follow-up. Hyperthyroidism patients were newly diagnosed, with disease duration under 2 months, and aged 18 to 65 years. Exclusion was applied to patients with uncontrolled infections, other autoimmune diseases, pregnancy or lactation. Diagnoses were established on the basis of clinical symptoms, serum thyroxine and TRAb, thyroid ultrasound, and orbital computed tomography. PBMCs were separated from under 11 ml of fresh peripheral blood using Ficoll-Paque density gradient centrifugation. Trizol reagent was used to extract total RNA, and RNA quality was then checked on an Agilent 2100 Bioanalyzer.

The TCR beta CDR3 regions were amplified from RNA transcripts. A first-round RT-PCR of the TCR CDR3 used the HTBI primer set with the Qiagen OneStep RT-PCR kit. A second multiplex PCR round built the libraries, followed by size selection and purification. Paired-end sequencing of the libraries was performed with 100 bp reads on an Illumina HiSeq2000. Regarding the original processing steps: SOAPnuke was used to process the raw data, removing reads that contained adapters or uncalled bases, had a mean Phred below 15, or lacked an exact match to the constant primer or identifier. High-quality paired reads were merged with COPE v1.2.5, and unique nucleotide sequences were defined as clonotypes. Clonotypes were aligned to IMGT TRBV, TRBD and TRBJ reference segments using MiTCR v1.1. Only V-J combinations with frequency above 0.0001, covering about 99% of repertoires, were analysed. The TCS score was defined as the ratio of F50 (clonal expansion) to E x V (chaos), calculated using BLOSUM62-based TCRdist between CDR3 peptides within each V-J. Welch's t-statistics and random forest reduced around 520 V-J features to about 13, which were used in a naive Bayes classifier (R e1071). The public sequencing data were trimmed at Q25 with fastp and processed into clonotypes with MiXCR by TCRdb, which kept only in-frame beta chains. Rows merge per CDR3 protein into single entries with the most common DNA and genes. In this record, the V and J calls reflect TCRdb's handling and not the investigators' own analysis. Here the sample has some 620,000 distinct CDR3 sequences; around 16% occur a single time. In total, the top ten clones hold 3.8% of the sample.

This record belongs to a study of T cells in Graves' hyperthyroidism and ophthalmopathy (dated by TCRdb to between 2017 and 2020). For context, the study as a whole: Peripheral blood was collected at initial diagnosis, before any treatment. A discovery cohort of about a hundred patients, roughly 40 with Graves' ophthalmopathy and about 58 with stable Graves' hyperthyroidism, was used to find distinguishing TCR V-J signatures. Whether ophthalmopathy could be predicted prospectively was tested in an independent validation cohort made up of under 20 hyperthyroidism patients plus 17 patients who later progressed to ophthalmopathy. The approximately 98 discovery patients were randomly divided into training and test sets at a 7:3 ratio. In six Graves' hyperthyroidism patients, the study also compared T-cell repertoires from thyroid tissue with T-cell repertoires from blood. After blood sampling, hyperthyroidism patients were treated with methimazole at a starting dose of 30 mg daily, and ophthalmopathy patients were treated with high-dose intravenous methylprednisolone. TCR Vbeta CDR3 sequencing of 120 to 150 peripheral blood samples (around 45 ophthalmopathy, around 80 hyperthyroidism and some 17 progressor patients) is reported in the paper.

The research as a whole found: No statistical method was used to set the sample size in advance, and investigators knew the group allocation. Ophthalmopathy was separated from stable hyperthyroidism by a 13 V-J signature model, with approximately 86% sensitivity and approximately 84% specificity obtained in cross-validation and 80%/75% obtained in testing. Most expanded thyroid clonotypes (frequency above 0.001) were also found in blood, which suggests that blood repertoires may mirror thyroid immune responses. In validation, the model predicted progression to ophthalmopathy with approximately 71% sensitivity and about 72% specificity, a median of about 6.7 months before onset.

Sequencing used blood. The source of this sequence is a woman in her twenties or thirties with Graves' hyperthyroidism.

The DNA sequence is as follows: TGTGCCAGCACAGGACAGGAGAATCAGCCCCAGCATTTT. Translated, it gives CASTGQENQPQHF. The V and J genes are TRBV2 and TRBJ1-5; TRBD1 lines up with 7 middle nucleotides. CDR3 length: 13 amino acids, cysteine to phenylalanine. Just the 39-base CDR3 DNA is kept, in frame starting at base 1. Trimming takes 7 bases off V and 4 bases off J; junction bases not matched to a gene: 4. CDR1 SNHLY and CDR2 FYNNEI were looked up in the germline V gene. Outside the CDR3, residues come from the reference TRBV2 and TRBJ1-5 proteins, so the full variable domain is: EPEVTQTPSHQVTQMGQEVILRCVPISNHLYFYWYRQILGQKVEFLVSFYNNEISEKSEIFDDQFSVERPDGSNFTLKIRSTKLEDSAMYFCASTGQENQPQHFGDGTRLSIL.